One and the same sample provided the 32 T cell receptor beta chains below, sequenced in a study of blood T cell repertoires in COVID-19. This table comes from immunoSEQ multiplex PCR, and its TCRdb copy is limited to in-frame clones, with some not included. The sample shows tens of thousands of clones, approximately 78% of them seen only once. Input material: PBMCs or T cells enriched from blood (not recorded which). These receptors all come from a woman in her forties with acute COVID-19.

The chain combines TRBV19 with TRBJ2-4, with a weak D call TRBD2 (5 bases). This CDR3 spans 17 amino acids. The germline CDR1 and CDR2 sequences are LNHDA and SQIVND (reference sequence). Trimming left V 4 bases short and J 8 bases short, with 24 bases between. The CDR3 spells CASSSPRAGIGGDIQYF. The CDR3 DNA is TGTGCCAGTAGTAGCCCCCGGGCCGGGATTGGTGGGGACATTCAGTACTTC. Based on the CDR3 plus reference TRBV19 and TRBJ2-4, the full variable domain is DGGITQSPKYLFRKEGQNVTLSCEQNLNHDAMYWYRQDPGQGLRLIYYSQIVNDFQKGDIAEGYSVSREKKESFPLTVTSAQKNPTAFYLCASSSPRAGIGGDIQYFGAGTRLSVL.

V is TRBV11-2 and J is TRBJ1-3; weak D call: TRBD1 (6 bases). Trimming left V 4 bases short and J 0 bases short, with 7 bases between. In germline, CDR1 is SGHAT, CDR2 FQNNGV. CDR3 length equals 14 residues. The DNA for the CDR3 is TGTGCCAGCAGCTCCAGGGGCTCTGGAAACACCATATATTTT. Translation: CASSSRGSGNTIYF.

This clone was counted a single time. The V call is TRBV27, the J call TRBJ2-3, with 12 bases that match TRBD2. V trimming: 6 bases; J trimming: 2 bases; junction bases outside the gene matches: 6. This CDR3 spans 16 amino acids. CDR1 is MNHEY and CDR2 is SMNVEV in the germline V gene (reference sequence). CDR3 nucleotide sequence: TGTGCCAGCAGCCCATGGACTAGCGGGGCCACAGATACGCAGTATTTT. It translates to CASSPWTSGATDTQYF.

The CDR3 nucleotides read TGCGCCAGCAGCCGGGAGGGAACAGATACGCAGTATTTT. Residues: CASSREGTDTQYF. V is TRBV5-1 and J is TRBJ2-3; 8 bases match TRBD2. The trim removed 4 bases at V and 3 bases at J, leaving 1 base unmatched. The germline V gene has CDR1 SGHRS and CDR2 YFSETQ. The CDR3 has 13 residues.

This clone occurred a few times. V usage is TRBV28 and J usage is TRBJ1-2; D unclear. Germline values: CDR1 MDHEN, CDR2 SYDVKM. This CDR3 has 12 residues. The CDR3 coding sequence is TGTGTTACAGCCGAAGCTAACTATGGCTACACCTTC. It codes for CVTAEANYGYTF.

This chain joins TRBV4-2 and TRBJ2-3; D may be TRBD2 (5 bases). Deletions cut 4 bases from V and 2 bases from J, with 13 bases between. The CDR3 totals 15 residues. Germline V gene data show CDR1 as LGHNA and CDR2 as YNFKEQ. This CDR3 is CASSPGGLSTDTQYF. The CDR3 DNA reads TGTGCCAGCAGCCCAGGCGGGTTGTCCACAGATACGCAGTATTTT.

V gene TRBV5-4 combines with J gene TRBJ1-4; 12 nucleotides align to TRBD1. Per the germline V gene, CDR1 is SGHNT and CDR2 is YYREEE (reference sequence). The V gene end was trimmed by 0 bases and the J gene end by 10 bases; junction bases not matched to a gene: 4. This CDR3 spans 15 amino acids. CDR3 in amino acids: CASSLEGTGGGKLFF. The CDR3 DNA is TGTGCCAGCAGCTTGGAGGGGACAGGGGGCGGAAAACTGTTTTTT.

This sequence joins TRBV7-9 and TRBJ2-1; D not certain. The CDR3 has 11 amino acids. CDR1 is SEHNR and CDR2 is FQNEAQ in the germline V gene (reference sequence). V was clipped by 5 bases and J by 5 bases, with 4 bases between them. The CDR3 spells CASSQNNEQFF. DNA for the CDR3: TGTGCCAGCAGCCAAAACAATGAGCAGTTCTTC.

V is TRBV6-5 and J is TRBJ2-2; D is perhaps TRBD2 (6 bases). Germline values: CDR1 MNHEY, CDR2 SVGAGI. The CDR3 contains 13 residues. The V end was cut by 8 bases, the J end by 4 bases, with 11 bases between. CDR3 in DNA: TGTGCCAGCGCTAGGGGAGGCACCGGGGAGCTGTTTTTT. It encodes CASARGGTGELFF.

This chain joins TRBV7-2 and TRBJ1-1, with TRBD1 as a possible D gene (5 bases). This CDR3 contains 14 residues. V lost 1 base to trimming and J lost 2 bases, with 8 bases between them. The germline CDR1 and CDR2 sequences are SGHTA and FQGNSA. The CDR3 loop reads CASSLDQGNTEAFF. The CDR3 DNA reads TGTGCCAGCAGCTTAGACCAGGGTAACACTGAAGCTTTCTTT.

This clone has a single count. This chain links TRBV5-1 with TRBJ2-5; D perhaps matches TRBD2 (5 bases). Trimming removed 7 bases from V and 2 bases from J, with 18 bases in between. The CDR3 loop spans 15 amino acids. The germline gives CDR1 SGHRS, CDR2 YFSETQ. CDR3 loop: CASSHEGREQETQYF. The CDR3 region has the DNA TGCGCCAGCTCACACGAGGGTAGGGAACAAGAGACCCAGTACTTC.

The chain is built from TRBV14 and TRBJ2-2, with D maybe TRBD2 (5 bases). The CDR3 runs to 15 residues. The V end was cut by 2 bases, the J end by 4 bases, with 11 bases between. Germline CDR1 reads SGHDN; CDR2 reads FVKESK. The CDR3 DNA is TGTGCCAGCAGCCAAAGCCTCCGGGGCACCGGGGAGCTGTTTTTT. Amino acids: CASSQSLRGTGELFF. The entire variable domain, with the rest obtained from reference TRBV14 and TRBJ2-2, is as follows: EAGVTQFPSHSVIEKGQTVTLRCDPISGHDNLYWYRRVMGKEIKFLLHFVKESKQDESGMPNNRFLAERTGGTYSTLKVQPAELEDSGVYFCASSQSLRGTGELFFGEGSRLTVL.

This chain connects TRBV28 to TRBJ1-1; TRBD1 aligns across 8 bases. Germline V gives CDR1 MDHEN, CDR2 SYDVKM. After removal of 5 bases from V and 4 bases from J, the junction contained 6 bases not matched to a gene. The CDR3 totals 14 residues. The CDR3 DNA reads TGTGCCAGCAGTCCCCGGACAGGGCTCACTGAAGCTTTCTTT. This encodes CASSPRTGLTEAFF.

The chain links TRBV18 to TRBJ1-5; 8 bases fit TRBD1. The J segment lost 3 bases and the V segment lost 6 bases, leaving 10 bases of the junction unmatched. CDR1 and CDR2 from the germline V gene are KGHSH and LQKENI. The CDR3 is made up of 16 amino acids. The CDR3 sequence: CASSPTKDRANQPQHF. CDR3 sequence (DNA): TGTGCCAGCTCGCCTACCAAGGACAGGGCCAATCAGCCCCAGCATTTT.

This clone was seen a single time. The chain uses TRBV7-3 and TRBJ2-1, with D tentatively TRBD2 (7 bases). Germline-derived CDR1 and CDR2 are SGHTA and FQGTGA. The CDR3 covers 15 residues. Trimming stripped 1 base from V and 9 bases from J, with 16 bases between. CDR3 in amino acids: CASSLNGGLTGEQFF. The CDR3 DNA reads as TGTGCCAGCAGCTTAAACGGGGGGCTGACTGGTGAGCAGTTCTTC.

The chain combines TRBV7-8 with TRBJ2-5; TRBD2 might be the D (5 bases). Germline CDR1 reads SGHVS; CDR2 reads FQNEAQ. Trimming removed 2 bases at V and 9 bases at J, with 19 bases between. This CDR3 spans 15 amino acids. The CDR3 region is CASSLYFGVEMAQYF. The CDR3 DNA reads TGTGCCAGCAGCTTATACTTCGGGGTGGAAATGGCCCAGTACTTC.

The CDR3 region is CASSLGRDPKQPQHF. The CDR3 nucleotides read TGTGCCAGCAGCTTAGGCAGGGATCCTAAGCAGCCCCAGCATTTT. The rearrangement links TRBV7-8 to TRBJ1-5; D might be TRBD1 (5 bases). V was trimmed by 1 base and J by 7 bases, leaving 14 bases between them. Looked up from germline, CDR1 is SGHVS and CDR2 is FQNEAQ. The CDR3 length is 15 residues.

The chain recombines TRBV19 with TRBJ2-7, with TRBD1 matching 7 bases. Trimming at V came to 8 bases and at J to 4 bases, leaving 11 bases not matched to a gene. CDR1 is LNHDA and CDR2 is SQIVND in the germline V gene (reference sequence). This CDR3 contains 14 residues. In DNA form, the CDR3 reads TGTGCCAGTTCGACCGGGACAGCCGTATACGAGCAGTACTTC. This encodes CASSTGTAVYEQYF.

The V gene is TRBV11-2, the J gene TRBJ2-7; 8 bases line up with TRBD1. The CDR3 has 12 residues. The germline CDR1 and CDR2 sequences are SGHAT and FQNNGV. The V segment lost 4 bases and the J segment 5 bases; nucleotides outside the gene matches: 1. This CDR3 reads CASSWTGNEQYV. Here the CDR3 DNA reads TGTGCCAGCAGCTGGACAGGGAACGAGCAGTACGTC.

To note about this clone: Other nucleotide sequences in the sample specify the same CDR3. The rearrangement joins TRBV2 to TRBJ2-5; TRBD2 is a possible D gene (5 bases). CDR1 and CDR2 from the germline V gene are SNHLY and FYNNEI. The CDR3 is 13 residues long. V was trimmed by 1 base and J by 5 bases, leaving 8 bases between them. The CDR3 nucleotides are TGTGCCAGCAGTGAAGTGATAGCGGAGACCCAGTACTTC. Protein product: CASSEVIAETQYF. The whole variable domain, filled in from reference TRBV2 and TRBJ2-5, reads EPEVTQTPSHQVTQMGQEVILRCVPISNHLYFYWYRQILGQKVEFLVSFYNNEISEKSEIFDDQFSVERPDGSNFTLKIRSTKLEDSAMYFCASSEVIAETQYFGPGTRLLVL.

The chain has TRBV7-2 and TRBJ1-3; 10 bases are shared with TRBD1. Unmatched junction bases numbered 6, after V lost 3 bases and J lost 4 bases. The CDR3 has 16 residues. CDR1 SGHTA and CDR2 FQGNSA come from the germline V gene. The CDR3 coding sequence is TGTGCCAGCAGCTTCCCGGGACAGGGGTTGGGAAACACCATATATTTT. Translating it yields CASSFPGQGLGNTIYF.

The J gene is TRBJ2-1, the V gene TRBV10-3; 10 positions match TRBD2. The junction had 11 bases not matched to a gene; V was cut back by 7 bases and J by 14 bases. The CDR3 extends over 13 amino acids. Germline-derived CDR1 and CDR2 are ENHRY and SYGVKD. In DNA form, the CDR3 reads TGTGCCATCAACCTCGAGCGGGGGGGAGTGGAGTTCTTC. This translates into CAINLERGGVEFF.

This clone was seen only a few times. The V gene is TRBV13, the J gene TRBJ2-7; 9 bases map to TRBD2. CDR1 and CDR2 (germline): PRHDT, FYEKMQ (reference sequence). The CDR3 is 14 amino acids. Trimming removed 0 bases from V and 6 bases from J; junction bases left unmatched: 3. The chain's CDR3 is CASSLGVSGGEQYF. The CDR3 DNA sequence: TGTGCCAGCAGCTTAGGGGTTAGCGGGGGCGAGCAGTACTTC.

This clone is a singleton in its sample. This sequence joins TRBV6-4 and TRBJ2-1; TRBD2 aligns across 12 bases. CDR1 and CDR2 (germline): MRHNA, SNTAGT. Trimming cost V 6 bases and J 9 bases; bases outside gene matches: 9. The CDR3 is 15 amino acids. DNA of the CDR3: TGTGCCAGCAGCCAGCTAGCGGGAGGGCCCGGTGAGCAGTTCTTC. It codes for CASSQLAGGPGEQFF.

The genes are TRBV10-2 and TRBJ2-1; TRBD1 matches at 8 bases. The CDR3 contains 15 residues. J gave up 8 bases and V 3 bases, and 9 bases lay outside the gene matches. Germline CDR1 is WSHSY and CDR2 is SAAADI. Here the CDR3 reads CASSDEGTGGHEQFF. The CDR3 DNA reads as TGCGCCAGCAGTGACGAAGGGACAGGAGGACATGAGCAGTTCTTC.

The J gene is TRBJ2-1, the V gene TRBV7-2; D is unclear. Trimming shortened V by 4 bases and J by 3 bases, and 7 bases separated the two germline ends. This CDR3 comprises 13 residues. Germline V lookup: CDR1 SGHTA, CDR2 FQGNSA. The CDR3 here is CASSSGLYNEQFF. The CDR3 nucleotides are TGTGCCAGCAGCTCAGGCCTCTACAATGAGCAGTTCTTC.

The chain carries TRBV7-8 and TRBJ1-2, with D maybe TRBD1 (6 bases). Germline CDR1 is SGHVS and CDR2 is FQNEAQ. V gave up 4 bases and J gave up 7 bases, with 25 bases separating them. CDR3 length: 17 amino acids. CDR3 sequence: CASSSGVRAGPHGGYTF. The DNA for the CDR3 is TGTGCCAGCAGCTCAGGGGTTAGGGCAGGCCCACACGGTGGCTACACCTTC. Complete variable domain (other parts from reference TRBV7-8 and TRBJ1-2): GAGVSQSPRYKVAKRGQDVALRCDPISGHVSLFWYQQALGQGPEFLTYFQNEAQLDKSGLPSDRFFAERPEGSVSTLKIQRTQQEDSAVYLCASSSGVRAGPHGGYTFGSGTRLTVV.

This rearrangement joins TRBV27 to TRBJ1-1; 7 nucleotides align to TRBD1. V was pared by 3 bases and J by 0 bases, with 4 bases of the junction left unmatched. CDR1 MNHEY and CDR2 SMNVEV come from the germline V gene (reference sequence). This CDR3 has 15 residues. The CDR3 nucleotides read TGTGCCAGCAGTTTGGCCGGGACAGTGAACACTGAAGCTTTCTTT. Residues: CASSLAGTVNTEAFF.

CDR3 bases: TGTGCCAGCAGCCCGAGCTACAATGAGCAGTTCTTC. Encoded protein: CASSPSYNEQFF. The rearrangement joins TRBV11-2 to TRBJ2-1; no clear D gene. The CDR3 runs 12 residues. Deletions cut 5 bases from V and 3 bases from J, with 5 bases between. Germline lookup yields CDR1 SGHAT and CDR2 FQNNGV.

The rearrangement joins TRBV18 to TRBJ1-6, with 7 positions matching TRBD1. The J segment lost 5 bases and the V segment lost 1 base, leaving 2 bases of the junction unmatched. Germline CDR1 KGHSH, CDR2 LQKENI. The CDR3 is 15 amino acids. The CDR3 DNA follows: TGTGCCAGCTCACCACTACAGGGGCATAATTCACCCCTCCACTTT. Amino acid sequence: CASSPLQGHNSPLHF.

This chain uses TRBV14 with TRBJ1-6; D not certain. The CDR3 loop spans 13 amino acids. V was shortened by 7 bases and J by 6 bases, with 10 bases between the two germline ends. CDR1 SGHDN and CDR2 FVKESK come from the germline V gene. CDR3: CASTGFGNSPLHF. As DNA, the CDR3 is TGTGCCAGCACGGGGTTCGGTAATTCACCCCTCCACTTT.

This clone was seen only a few times. Here the CDR3 DNA reads TGTGCCAGCAGCCAAGATGGAGGACGGACTAGTTCCACCTTC. Amino acids: CASSQDGGRTSSTF. The chain carries TRBV4-2 and TRBJ1-2; the D is unclear. The CDR3 totals 14 residues. Germline values: CDR1 LGHNA, CDR2 YNFKEQ. The germline V and J ends were trimmed by 0 bases and 13 bases, with 18 bases remaining between them.